Each of the 21 T cell receptor beta chains below was sequenced from the same sample in a study of shared clonotypes between healthy human individuals. Terminally differentiated effector memory CD45RA+ cells were left out of the naive CD8 fraction, which was CD45RO-negative and positively selected for CCR7. Assay used: immunoSEQ multiplex PCR; TCRdb lists only in-frame clones, some missing. The sample has 1.5 million to 2.5 million clones, approximately 94% seen once. Sequenced material: naive CD8+ T cells sorted from blood. These receptors all come from a man younger than 35 in good health.

This chain links TRBV5-1 with TRBJ2-1; tentative D call: TRBD1 (5 bases). Per germline, CDR1 SGHRS and CDR2 YFSETQ. Trimming took 2 bases from V and 3 from J, leaving 12 bases between them. This CDR3 spans 15 amino acids. The CDR3 sequence: CASSLWPDSYNEQFF. In nucleotides, the CDR3 is TGCGCCAGCAGCTTATGGCCTGACAGCTACAATGAGCAGTTCTTC.

The chain couples TRBV2 to TRBJ2-2; 8 bases match TRBD1. The germline gives CDR1 SNHLY, CDR2 FYNNEI. The CDR3 extends over 15 amino acids. V lost 6 bases, J lost 5 bases, and 8 bases stayed unmatched. CDR3 DNA: TGTGCCAGCAGCCTGGTTCAGGGGGCTACCGGGGAGCTGTTTTTT. This codes for CASSLVQGATGELFF. Drawing the rest from reference TRBV2 and TRBJ2-2, the complete variable domain is EPEVTQTPSHQVTQMGQEVILRCVPISNHLYFYWYRQILGQKVEFLVSFYNNEISEKSEIFDDQFSVERPDGSNFTLKIRSTKLEDSAMYFCASSLVQGATGELFFGEGSRLTVL.

The chain joins TRBV4-1 to TRBJ2-1, with 10 bases fitting TRBD2. V dropped 1 base and J dropped 8; count of bases not matched to a gene: 8. CDR1 and CDR2 (germline): MGHRA, YSYEKL. CDR3 length: 16 amino acids. The CDR3 loop reads CASSQVAQRGGDEQFF. The CDR3 DNA reads as TGCGCCAGCAGCCAAGTAGCCCAGCGGGGGGGCGATGAGCAGTTCTTC.

Points on this clone: Other DNA variants within this sample encode the same CDR3. The rearrangement uses TRBV7-9 and TRBJ2-2; either TRBD1 or TRBD2 may fit D (5 bases each). Germline V gives CDR1 SEHNR, CDR2 FQNEAQ (reference sequence). CDR3 length: 13 residues. With 5 bases removed from V and 6 bases from J, the gap between germline ends came to 10 bases. The CDR3, as DNA: TGTGCCAGCAGCCAACCGGGGCCCGGGGAGCTGTTTTTT. This codes for CASSQPGPGELFF.

A word on this clone: Other nucleotide sequences in the sample specify the same CDR3. The chain joins TRBV27 to TRBJ1-2; D is unresolved. CDR1 and CDR2 (germline): MNHEY, SMNVEV (reference sequence). The CDR3 has 14 amino acids. V was trimmed by 0 bases and J by 2 bases, leaving 7 bases between them. CDR3 DNA: TGTGCCAGCAGTTTATCGGTCGGGAACTATGGCTACACCTTC. Translating gives CASSLSVGNYGYTF.

J is TRBJ1-1 and V is TRBV10-3, with unresolved D. Germline V gene sequence: CDR1 ENHRY, CDR2 SYGVKD. The CDR3 loop spans 13 amino acids. V was clipped by 7 bases and J by 4 bases, with 13 bases between them. The CDR3 DNA reads TGTGCCATCACTGGGGAGCTGGGCACTGAAGCTTTCTTT. Its protein product is CAITGELGTEAFF.

The chain employs TRBV4-3 and TRBJ2-7; weak D call: TRBD1 (6 bases). Deletions cut 3 bases from V and 5 bases from J, with 11 bases between. From germline, CDR1 is LGHNA and CDR2 YSLEER. This CDR3 has 13 residues. The CDR3 loop is CASSQVRGDEQYF. The CDR3 DNA follows: TGCGCCAGCAGCCAGGTCAGGGGAGACGAGCAGTACTTC.

This clone was detected only once. V is TRBV28 and J is TRBJ2-7; TRBD1 aligns across 9 bases. Germline V gives CDR1 MDHEN, CDR2 SYDVKM. V was clipped by 5 bases and J by 4 bases; unmatched bases: 6. The CDR3 spans 14 residues. CDR3 protein: CASSGTGSEYEQYF. Written as DNA, the CDR3 is TGTGCCAGCAGTGGGACAGGGAGTGAATACGAGCAGTACTTC.

The chain combines TRBV27 with TRBJ2-1, with 10 bases matching TRBD2. Germline V gene lookup returns CDR1 MNHEY and CDR2 SMNVEV (reference sequence). V lost 5 bases and J lost 7; bases outside the gene matches: 5. There are 14 residues in the CDR3. In nucleotides, the CDR3 is TGTGCCAGCAGTGAGCGGGAGGGCCGGAATGAGCAGTTCTTC. Its translation is CASSEREGRNEQFF.

In regard to this clone: The same CDR3 arises from other DNA sequences in this sample as well. The chain recombines TRBV7-9 with TRBJ2-2; no clear D gene. The CDR3 is 12 amino acids. Germline-derived CDR1 and CDR2 are SEHNR and FQNEAQ (reference sequence). Between the trimmed V and J ends, which lost 2 bases and 5 bases, there was a span of 3 bases. CDR3 protein: CASSLRTGELFF. CDR3 nucleotide sequence: TGTGCCAGCAGCTTAAGAACCGGGGAGCTGTTTTTT.

This chain joins TRBV27 and TRBJ1-1; no clear D gene. This CDR3 has 15 residues. Germline assignment: CDR1 MNHEY and CDR2 SMNVEV (reference sequence). Trimming left V 5 bases short and J 1 base short, with 14 bases between. CDR3 nucleotides: TGTGCCAGCAGTCCGTACCCGGAGGGGAACACTGAAGCTTTCTTT. It encodes CASSPYPEGNTEAFF.

This rearrangement joins TRBV6-5 to TRBJ1-2; D gene unclear. V dropped 2 bases and J dropped 7 bases, with 11 bases sitting between them. CDR3 size: 13 residues. The germline V gene encodes CDR1 MNHEY and CDR2 SVGAGI. The CDR3 nucleotides are TGTGCCAGCAGTTACATAAGTGGGAGTGGCTACACCTTC. Protein: CASSYISGSGYTF.

This chain connects TRBV19 to TRBJ2-3; a possible D gene is TRBD2 (5 bases). The length of the CDR3 is 13 residues. From germline, CDR1 is LNHDA and CDR2 SQIVND (reference sequence). With 3 bases removed from V and 4 bases from J, the gap between germline ends came to 8 bases. CDR3 region: CASSMISADTQYF. The CDR3 region has the DNA TGTGCCAGTAGTATGATTAGCGCAGATACGCAGTATTTT.

J is TRBJ2-1 and V is TRBV7-8, with D tentatively TRBD2 (6 bases). Trimming cost V 5 bases and J 12 bases, with 23 bases left between them. The CDR3 is 15 residues long. Germline V lookup: CDR1 SGHVS, CDR2 FQNEAQ. The CDR3: CASSPSGGTATPQFF. The CDR3 DNA reads TGTGCCAGCAGCCCAAGCGGAGGGACCGCCACACCGCAGTTCTTC.

Concerning this clone itself: This sequence may be a read error, since a much larger clone differs from it by one base. V is TRBV7-8 and J is TRBJ1-1, with a possible D match to TRBD1 (5 bases). The V gene lost 5 bases and the J gene lost 1 base, with 8 bases spanning the gap. This CDR3 spans 13 amino acids. Per germline, CDR1 SGHVS and CDR2 FQNEAQ. The CDR3 protein is CASSAGGNTEAFF. The CDR3 bases are TGTGCCAGCAGCGCGGGGGGGAACACTGAAGCTTTCTTT.

The V gene is TRBV6-4, the J gene TRBJ2-1; perhaps TRBD1 as D (5 bases). The germline gives CDR1 MRHNA, CDR2 SNTAGT. Trimming pared 7 bases from V and 5 bases from J, leaving 18 bases between. This CDR3 spans 15 amino acids. CDR3 sequence: CASIRRGRVNNEQFF. DNA for the CDR3: TGTGCCAGCATCCGAAGGGGCAGGGTCAACAATGAGCAGTTCTTC.

The CDR3 region is CASSLLQTTGLKGSEKLFF. The CDR3 bases are TGTGCCAGCAGTTTGCTCCAAACAACAGGGTTAAAAGGTAGTGAAAAACTGTTTTTT. J is TRBJ1-4 and V is TRBV27, with D perhaps TRBD1 (6 bases). The CDR3 contains 19 residues. Trimming stripped 3 bases from V and 7 bases from J, with 27 bases between. The germline gives CDR1 MNHEY, CDR2 SMNVEV (reference sequence).

J is TRBJ2-7 and V is TRBV30; D remains ambiguous. Germline CDR1 GTSNPN, CDR2 SVGIG (reference sequence). The CDR3 is 14 residues long. V was pared by 0 bases and J by 6 bases, with 15 bases between. The CDR3 DNA reads as TGTGCCTGGAGTGTACCGGGCCCCTGGGGCGAGCAGTACTTC. It specifies CAWSVPGPWGEQYF.

The chain employs TRBV7-9 and TRBJ2-1; TRBD1 aligns across 8 bases. CDR3 length: 14 amino acids. Germline-derived CDR1 and CDR2 are SEHNR and FQNEAQ (reference sequence). Trimming removed 1 base from V and 8 bases from J; junction bases left unmatched: 4. The CDR3 spells CASSLDPTGDEQFF. The CDR3 coding sequence is TGTGCCAGCAGCTTAGATCCGACAGGGGATGAGCAGTTCTTC.

The chain recombines TRBV4-1 with TRBJ2-1; no firm D call. Germline V gives CDR1 MGHRA, CDR2 YSYEKL. Between the trimmed V and J ends, which lost 0 bases and 5 bases, there was a span of 8 bases. The CDR3 is 14 residues long. The CDR3 sequence is CASSQEARDNEQFF. In DNA, the CDR3 is TGCGCCAGCAGCCAAGAAGCCCGCGACAATGAGCAGTTCTTC.

The rearrangement links TRBV14 to TRBJ1-2; 8 bases line up with TRBD1. The V gene end was trimmed by 0 bases and the J gene end by 8 bases; junction bases not matched to a gene: 5. The CDR3 has 14 amino acids. Germline assignment: CDR1 SGHDN and CDR2 FVKESK. CDR3 amino acids: CASSQDQDRDGYTF. In DNA, the CDR3 is TGTGCCAGCAGCCAAGATCAGGACAGGGACGGCTACACCTTC. Drawing the rest from reference TRBV14 and TRBJ1-2, the complete variable domain is EAGVTQFPSHSVIEKGQTVTLRCDPISGHDNLYWYRRVMGKEIKFLLHFVKESKQDESGMPNNRFLAERTGGTYSTLKVQPAELEDSGVYFCASSQDQDRDGYTFGSGTRLTVV.